These 3 T cell receptor beta chains originate from one sample sequenced in a study of patients and donors after allogeneic stem cell transplantation. TCRdb fed the RT-PCR reads into MiXCR, producing one record per CDR3 protein. The table includes 800,000 to 1,000,000 distinct CDR3 sequences, roughly 17% detected once. What was sequenced was blood, either unsorted or a sorted T cell fraction (not recorded which). These receptors were obtained from a human donor who was either an allogeneic HSCT recipient or a stem cell or donor lymphocyte infusion donor (not recorded which). It is not recorded whose cells these are; they may come from a transplant donor.

The chain recombines TRBV29-1 with TRBJ2-3; 9 bases fit TRBD2. This CDR3 region has 15 residues. The ends lost 2 bases at V and 0 bases at J; junction bases unmatched: 3. Germline CDR1 and CDR2: SQVTM and ANQGSEA. The CDR3 DNA reads as TGCAGCGTTGAAAAACTAGCGGGTAGCACAGATACGCAGTATTTT. Translation gives CSVEKLAGSTDTQYF.

This rearrangement joins TRBV19 to TRBJ1-2; D is uncertain. CDR3 length equals 15 residues. Trimming left V 6 bases short and J 5 bases short, with 19 bases between. The germline V gene encodes CDR1 LNHDA and CDR2 SQIVND (reference sequence). The CDR3 sequence: CASRGLRQKSYGYTF. The CDR3 DNA is TGTGCCAGTAGAGGATTGCGGCAGAAGTCTTATGGCTACACCTTC.

This sequence joins TRBV6-2 or TRBV6-3 and TRBJ2-1; 8 nucleotides match TRBD1. Germline V gives CDR1 MNHEY, CDR2 SVGEGT. This CDR3 region has 16 residues. With V trimmed by 7 bases and J by 7 bases, 15 bases remained unmatched. The CDR3 reads CASKTAGGWVANEQFF. CDR3 bases: TGTGCCAGCAAAACAGCAGGGGGCTGGGTAGCGAATGAGCAGTTCTTC.